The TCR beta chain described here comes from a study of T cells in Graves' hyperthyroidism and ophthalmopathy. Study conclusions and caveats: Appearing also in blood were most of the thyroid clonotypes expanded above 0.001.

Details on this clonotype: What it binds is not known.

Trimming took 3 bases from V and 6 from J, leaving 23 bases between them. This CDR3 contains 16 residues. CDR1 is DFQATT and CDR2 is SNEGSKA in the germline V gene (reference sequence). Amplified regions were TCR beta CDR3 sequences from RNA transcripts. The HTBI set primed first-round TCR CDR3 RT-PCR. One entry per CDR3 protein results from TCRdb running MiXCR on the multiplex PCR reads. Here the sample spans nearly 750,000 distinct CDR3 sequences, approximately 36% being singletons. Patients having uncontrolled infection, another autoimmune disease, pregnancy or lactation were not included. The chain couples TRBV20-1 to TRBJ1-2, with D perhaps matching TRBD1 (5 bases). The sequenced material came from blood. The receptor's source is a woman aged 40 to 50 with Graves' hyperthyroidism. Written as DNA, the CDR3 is TGCAGTGCTAGGGACTTCGACGGGACGGTCGGCGATGGCTACACCTTC. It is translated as CSARDFDGTVGDGYTF.